The sequence of this T cell receptor beta chain was determined in a study of blood T cell repertoires in COVID-19. Study summary: From the United States, Italy and Spain came samples of acute and convalescent COVID-19. Sources were T cells, B-cell-depleted T cells, or PBMCs; the material itself was cDNA or gDNA.

Per the authors' pipeline: Amplification of reference gene primers was used by the study to estimate nucleated cell counts. Profiling relied on immunoSEQ multiplex PCR, and the TCRdb table lists in-frame clones only, not all of them. V and J calls and clone size come straight from that table; D and trimming were deduced from the DNA. The table includes approximately 140,000 clones, 84% detected once. This clone was recorded a few times. Other nucleotide sequences in the sample specify the same CDR3. Sequenced input: peripheral blood. The receptor was isolated from a man aged 55 to 70 with acute or convalescent COVID-19.

The CDR3 sequence: CASSFGVGQPQHF. CDR3 nucleotides: TGCGCCAGCAGCTTCGGGGTGGGGCAGCCCCAGCATTTT. This chain uses TRBV5-1 with TRBJ1-5; D unresolved. The CDR3 runs 13 residues. Germline CDR1 is SGHRS and CDR2 is YFSETQ. Trimming removed 2 bases at V and 7 bases at J, with 10 bases between.